The 12 T cell receptor beta chains below were found in one sample sequenced in a study of blood T cell repertoires in COVID-19. Assay: immunoSEQ multiplex PCR; the TCRdb copy retains only in-frame clones and omits some. The sample shows about 220,000 clones, 75% to 85% of them seen only once. The sample consisted of peripheral blood. The origin of the receptors is a man aged 50-59 years with active or convalescent COVID-19.

V is TRBV9 and J is TRBJ1-4, with 8 bases fitting TRBD1. V was clipped by 2 bases and J by 7 bases; unmatched bases: 4. The CDR3 covers 14 residues. Germline V CDR1 and CDR2: SGDLS, YYNGEE. The CDR3 nucleotides read TGTGCCAGCAGCGTGGACAGGGAGGGTGAAAAACTGTTTTTT. Protein: CASSVDREGEKLFF.

This clone was detected only a few times. The chain is built from TRBV7-2 and TRBJ1-1; 7 positions match TRBD1. V shed 5 bases, J shed 0 bases, and the junction held 6 bases outside the gene matches. This CDR3 is 15 amino acids long. Germline CDR1 is SGHTA and CDR2 is FQGNSA. CDR3 sequence (DNA): TGTGCCAGCAGCCCCTACAGGGGTATGAACACTGAAGCTTTCTTT. Translation: CASSPYRGMNTEAFF.

The J gene is TRBJ2-1, the V gene TRBV28, with TRBD2 matching 16 bases. The V segment lost 4 bases and the J segment 4 bases; nucleotides outside the gene matches: 10. The CDR3 has 19 amino acids. The V gene's germline CDR1 is MDHEN and CDR2 SYDVKM. CDR3 coding DNA: TGTGCCAGCAGTTACCCCGGGACTAGCGGGAGGGCCGGGTACAATGAGCAGTTCTTC. Its translation is CASSYPGTSGRAGYNEQFF.

J is TRBJ1-5 and V is TRBV23-1; D is unresolved. TRBV23-1 belongs to the ORF category, with a function that is uncertain. This CDR3 is built from 17 residues. Trimming shortened V by 4 bases and J by 0 bases, and 16 bases separated the two germline ends. The CDR3 sequence: CASSPTPSTDSNQPQHF. The CDR3 nucleotides are TGCGCCAGCAGTCCAACCCCCAGTACCGATAGCAATCAGCCCCAGCATTTT.

This clone was found once. The genes are TRBV11-3 and TRBJ2-2; tentatively, D is TRBD1 (6 bases). The V end was cut by 5 bases, the J end by 3 bases, with 10 bases between. CDR3 length equals 14 residues. The germline gives CDR1 SGHNT, CDR2 YENEEA. CDR3 DNA: TGTGCCAGCAGCAAGACAGGCGACACCGGGGAGCTGTTTTTT. The encoded protein is CASSKTGDTGELFF.

V gene TRBV12-5 combines with J gene TRBJ2-1, with D perhaps matching TRBD2 (5 bases). Trimming shortened V by 5 bases and J by 8 bases, and 10 bases separated the two germline ends. CDR1 and CDR2 from the germline V gene are LGHNT and FRNRAP. This CDR3 contains 12 residues. CDR3 DNA: TGTGCTAGTGGTATGAGGGTGGATGAGCAGTTCTTC. Its translation is CASGMRVDEQFF.

The chain is built from TRBV24-1 and TRBJ2-3; a possible D gene is TRBD1 (7 bases). The CDR3 has 16 amino acids. V shed 3 bases and J shed 1 base, with 13 bases lying between them. Per the germline V gene, CDR1 is KGHDR and CDR2 is SFDVKD. In nucleotides, the CDR3 is TGTGCCACCAGTGATCCTACAGGGGAGGGCACAGATACGCAGTATTTT. Amino acid sequence: CATSDPTGEGTDTQYF.

This chain links TRBV5-1 with TRBJ2-5; perhaps TRBD2 as D (5 bases). Germline CDR1 and CDR2: SGHRS and YFSETQ. The V end was cut by 4 bases, the J end by 2 bases, with 15 bases between. The CDR3 totals 15 residues. CDR3 region: CASSTLDRTQETQYF. The CDR3 nucleotides read TGCGCCAGCAGCACTCTAGACCGGACTCAAGAGACCCAGTACTTC.

The rearrangement uses TRBV7-2 and TRBJ2-7; 9 bases are a match to TRBD2. Losses at the gene ends were 4 bases for V and 4 bases for J; bases not matched to a gene: 14. Germline-derived CDR1 and CDR2 are SGHTA and FQGNSA. The CDR3 extends over 17 amino acids. The CDR3 DNA reads as TGTGCCAGCAGCTCTAGAAGGTCTAGCGGGATGATTTACGAGCAGTACTTC. Its protein product is CASSSRRSSGMIYEQYF.

The chain employs TRBV28 and TRBJ2-7, with D perhaps TRBD1 (7 bases). Germline CDR1 is MDHEN and CDR2 is SYDVKM. The CDR3 runs to 15 residues. The V gene lost 0 bases and the J gene lost 3 bases, with 12 bases spanning the gap. CDR3 nucleotide sequence: TGTGCCAGCAGTTTATGGCAGGGGGGACTCTACGAGCAGTACTTC. It codes for CASSLWQGGLYEQYF. The whole variable domain, remainder taken from reference TRBV28 and TRBJ2-7, is DVKVTQSSRYLVKRTGEKVFLECVQDMDHENMFWYRQDPGLGLRLIYFSYDVKMKEKGDIPEGYSVSREKKERFSLILESASTNQTSMYLCASSLWQGGLYEQYFGPGTRLTVT.

The rearrangement joins TRBV19 to TRBJ2-7; 7 bases line up with TRBD1. Germline V gene lookup returns CDR1 LNHDA and CDR2 SQIVND (reference sequence). The CDR3 covers 14 residues. V trimming: 4 bases; J trimming: 6 bases; junction bases outside the gene matches: 9. The CDR3 bases are TGTGCCAGTAGTACCACAGGGGTCCCTCGCGAGCAGTACTTC. This sequence encodes CASSTTGVPREQYF.

This chain joins TRBV9 and TRBJ2-3; D is uncertain. The CDR3 runs 13 residues. The V end lost 4 bases, the J end lost 0 bases, and 6 bases lay between the germline ends. Germline CDR1 is SGDLS and CDR2 is YYNGEE. This chain's CDR3 is CASSKTSTDTQYF. In DNA form, the CDR3 reads TGTGCCAGCAGCAAAACTAGCACAGATACGCAGTATTTT. Full variable domain (missing parts from reference TRBV9 and TRBJ2-3): DSGVTQTPKHLITATGQRVTLRCSPRSGDLSVYWYQQSLDQGLQFLIQYYNGEERAKGNILERFSAQQFPDLHSELNLSSLELGDSALYFCASSKTSTDTQYFGPGTRLTVL.